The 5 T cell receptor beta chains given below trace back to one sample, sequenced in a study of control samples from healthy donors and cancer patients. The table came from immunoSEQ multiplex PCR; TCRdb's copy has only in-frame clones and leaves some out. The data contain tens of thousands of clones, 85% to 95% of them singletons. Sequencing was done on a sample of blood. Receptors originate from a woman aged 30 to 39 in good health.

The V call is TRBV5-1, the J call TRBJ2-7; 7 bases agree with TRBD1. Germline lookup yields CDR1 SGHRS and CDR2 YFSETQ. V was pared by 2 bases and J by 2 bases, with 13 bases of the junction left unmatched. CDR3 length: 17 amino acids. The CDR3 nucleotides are TGCGCCAGCAGCTTAGGGCCCCCGGGACAGACCACCTACGAGCAGTACTTC. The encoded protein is CASSLGPPGQTTYEQYF. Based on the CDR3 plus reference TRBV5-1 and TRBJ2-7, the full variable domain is KAGVTQTPRYLIKTRGQQVTLSCSPISGHRSVSWYQQTPGQGLQFLFEYFSETQRNKGNFPGRFSGRQFSNSRSEMNVSTLELGDSALYLCASSLGPPGQTTYEQYFGPGTRLTVT.

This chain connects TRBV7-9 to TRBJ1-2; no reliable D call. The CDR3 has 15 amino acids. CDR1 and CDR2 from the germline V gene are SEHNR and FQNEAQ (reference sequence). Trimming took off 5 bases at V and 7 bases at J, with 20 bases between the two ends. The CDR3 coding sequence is TGTGCCAGCAGCCCTCAACTCGGACGGTCCTTTGGCTACACCTTC. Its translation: CASSPQLGRSFGYTF. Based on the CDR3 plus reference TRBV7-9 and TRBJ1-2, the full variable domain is DTGVSQNPRHKITKRGQNVTFRCDPISEHNRLYWYRQTLGQGPEFLTYFQNEAQLEKSRLLSDRFSAERPKGSFSTLEIQRTEQGDSAMYLCASSPQLGRSFGYTFGSGTRLTVV.

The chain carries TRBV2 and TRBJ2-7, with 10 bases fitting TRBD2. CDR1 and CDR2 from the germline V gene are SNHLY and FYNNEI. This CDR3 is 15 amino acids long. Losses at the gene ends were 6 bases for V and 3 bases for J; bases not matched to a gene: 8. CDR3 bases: TGTGCCAGCAGACCCTTGGGGACTAGCGTCTACGAGCAGTACTTC. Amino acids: CASRPLGTSVYEQYF.

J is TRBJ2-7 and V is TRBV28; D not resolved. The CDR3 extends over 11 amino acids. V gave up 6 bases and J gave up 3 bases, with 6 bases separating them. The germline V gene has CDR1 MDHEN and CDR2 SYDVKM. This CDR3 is CASSQYYEQYF. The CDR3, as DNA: TGTGCCAGCAGCCAATACTACGAGCAGTACTTC.

The CDR3 nucleotides are TGTGCCAGCAGTTTAGGGGTTGGACAGCCCCAGCATTTT. This codes for CASSLGVGQPQHF. This chain uses TRBV12-3 or TRBV12-4 with TRBJ1-5; D ambiguous. The CDR3 runs 13 residues. V was clipped by 1 base and J by 7 bases, with 8 bases between them.